This TCR beta chain came from a study of blood T cell repertoires in COVID-19. In the authors' workflow: By means of reference gene primer amplification, nucleated cell counts were estimated. The protocol was immunoSEQ multiplex PCR, while the TCRdb copy is restricted to in-frame clones and leaves out a portion. The DNA was the basis for D and trimming; V, J and clone size are from that table. In the table there are about 220,000 clones, about 80% of which are singletons. Trimming took off 1 base at V and 6 bases at J, with 11 bases between the two ends. The CDR3 sequence is 13 residues long. Germline CDR1 reads SGDLS; CDR2 reads YYNGEE.

This sequence originates from a woman in her 50s who had been exposed to COVID-19. Sequenced: PBMCs or T cells enriched from blood (not recorded which). The J gene is TRBJ2-7, the V gene TRBV9; D not certain. The CDR3 loop reads CASSVTPNGEQYF. The CDR3 coding sequence is TGTGCCAGCAGCGTAACCCCTAACGGCGAGCAGTACTTC.